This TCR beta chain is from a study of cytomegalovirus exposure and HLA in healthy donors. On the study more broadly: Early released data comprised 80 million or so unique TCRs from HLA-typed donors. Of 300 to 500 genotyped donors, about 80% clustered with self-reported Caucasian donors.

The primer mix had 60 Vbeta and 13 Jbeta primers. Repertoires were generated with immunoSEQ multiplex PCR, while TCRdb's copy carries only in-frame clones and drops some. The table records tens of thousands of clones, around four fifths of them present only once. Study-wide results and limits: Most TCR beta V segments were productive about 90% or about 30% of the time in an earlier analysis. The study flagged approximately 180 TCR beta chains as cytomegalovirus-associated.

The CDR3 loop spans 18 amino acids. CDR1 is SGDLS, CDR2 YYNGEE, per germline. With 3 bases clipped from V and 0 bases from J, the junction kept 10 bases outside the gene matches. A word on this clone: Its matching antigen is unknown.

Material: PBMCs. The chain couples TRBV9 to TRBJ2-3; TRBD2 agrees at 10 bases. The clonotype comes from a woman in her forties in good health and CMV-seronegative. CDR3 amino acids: CASSEAGGPRWSTDTQYF. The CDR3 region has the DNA TGTGCCAGCAGCGAAGCGGGAGGGCCAAGGTGGAGCACAGATACGCAGTATTTT.